In this sample, the clone carrying this T cell receptor (beta chain) turned up once. The antigen is unknown. This sample was taken from a study of shared clonotypes between healthy human individuals. The study's findings and limits: Shared clonotypes across all four donors exceeded non-shared ones in generation probability. Rarefaction analysis demonstrated incomplete sorted-subset sequencing notwithstanding large depth.

Memory CD4+ cells were the fraction left after CD45RA+ naive selection. Evenly divided among several immunoSEQ plates was the genomic DNA of each subset. Sequencing was performed with immunoSEQ multiplex PCR; in TCRdb, only in-frame clones are kept and a portion is missing. The sample yields fewer than 200,000 clones, about 93% seen once. CDR3 length: 15 amino acids. V was pared by 0 bases and J by 2 bases, with 11 bases between. Looked up from germline, CDR1 is SGHNT and CDR2 is YYREEE (reference sequence). The sequence derives from a woman younger than 45 in good health. This chain uses TRBV5-4 with TRBJ1-2; D may be TRBD1 (6 bases). The specimen was naive CD4+ T cells sorted from blood. Subset denoted: CD45RA+ positively selected. CDR3 protein: CASSLGQASNYGYTF. For the CDR3, the DNA is TGTGCCAGCAGCTTGGGACAGGCCTCGAACTATGGCTACACCTTC. Full variable domain (rest looked up from reference TRBV5-4 and TRBJ1-2): ETGVTQSPTHLIKTRGQQVTLRCSSQSGHNTVSWYQQALGQGPQFIFQYYREEENGRGNFPPRFSGLQFPNYSSELNVNALELDDSALYLCASSLGQASNYGYTFGSGTRLTVV.